This is a list of T cell receptor beta chains from one sample in a study of blood T cell repertoires in COVID-19. Clones were sequenced by immunoSEQ multiplex PCR, and TCRdb holds only the in-frame ones, with some missing. The repertoire consists of around 110,000 clones, with roughly 84% occurring once and the leading ten covering approximately 3.6%. Input material: PBMCs or T cells enriched from blood (not recorded which). The receptors come from a woman aged 25 to 39 who had recovered from COVID-19. Each CDR3 is given with its conserved first and last residue. Each record gives: D gene, J gene, clone size, V gene, CDR3 DNA, CDR3 protein. The D gene is left open where the match is weak. Expanded clones get a size class; other rows say once, few or many, or leave the size out.

D: -; J: TRBJ1-1; size: -; V: TRBV4-3; DNA: TGCGCCAGCAGCCAAGAGCAGGGGTTCACTGAAGCTTTCTTT; CDR3: CASSQEQGFTEAFF
D: -; J: TRBJ2-5; size: -; V: TRBV6-2/TRBV6-3; DNA: TGTGCCAGCAGTTATTCGCAGATAGAGACCCAGTACTTC; CDR3: CASSYSQIETQYF
D: TRBD1; J: TRBJ1-2; size: -; V: TRBV2; DNA: TGTGCCAGCAGCCCACAGGGGGTCTATGGCTACACCTTC; CDR3: CASSPQGVYGYTF
D: -; J: TRBJ1-2; size: once; V: TRBV5-5; DNA: TGTGCCAGCAGGGGAACTAGGCTGGAAGGCTACACCTTC; CDR3: CASRGTRLEGYTF
D: -; J: TRBJ2-2; size: few; V: TRBV7-3; DNA: TGTGCCAGCAGCCCGTGGACAGCCAACACCGGGGAGCTGTTTTTT; CDR3: CASSPWTANTGELFF
D: TRBD2; J: TRBJ2-1; size: once; V: TRBV27; DNA: TGTGCCAGCAGTCCCAGGACTAGCGGGAGTATCTATGAGCAGTTCTTC; CDR3: CASSPRTSGSIYEQFF
D: -; J: TRBJ2-4; size: -; V: TRBV5-1; DNA: TGCGCCAGCAGCCCCGGGGGACTAGCCAAAAACATTCAGTACTTC; CDR3: CASSPGGLAKNIQYF
D: TRBD1; J: TRBJ2-2; size: few; V: TRBV19; DNA: TGTGCCAGTAGTAGGCCGGGACAGGACACCGGGGAGCTGTTTTTT; CDR3: CASSRPGQDTGELFF
D: -; J: TRBJ1-6; size: few; V: TRBV12-3/TRBV12-4; DNA: TGTGCCAGCAGTTATGCCAGGAATTCACCCCTCCACTTT; CDR3: CASSYARNSPLHF
D: TRBD2; J: TRBJ2-3; size: -; V: TRBV28; DNA: TGTGCCAGCAGCCTTCCATTAGCGGGGGGCACAGATACGCAGTATTTT; CDR3: CASSLPLAGGTDTQYF
D: -; J: TRBJ1-2; size: -; V: TRBV19; DNA: TGTGCCAGTAGTATAGACGGGAATAACTATGGCTACACCTTC; CDR3: CASSIDGNNYGYTF
D: -; J: TRBJ2-7; size: -; V: TRBV7-8; DNA: TGTGCCAGCAGCTTAGCGGGCCTCACCTACGAGCAGTACTTC; CDR3: CASSLAGLTYEQYF
D: -; J: TRBJ2-3; size: -; V: TRBV20-1; DNA: TGCAGTGCTAAACAGGGCCATACGCAGTATTTT; CDR3: CSAKQGHTQYF
D: -; J: TRBJ1-2; size: -; V: TRBV30; DNA: TGTGCCTGGAGTGTACGGACAGCTAACTATGGCTACACCTTC; CDR3: CAWSVRTANYGYTF
D: -; J: TRBJ2-7; size: once; V: TRBV7-3; DNA: TGTGCCAGCAGCCCCGGACGATCGGGGTACTACGAGCAGTACTTC; CDR3: CASSPGRSGYYEQYF
D: -; J: TRBJ1-2; size: -; V: TRBV18; DNA: TGTGCCAGCTCACCACTGGTATCAGAGGGCGGCTACACCTTC; CDR3: CASSPLVSEGGYTF
D: TRBD2; J: TRBJ2-3; size: few; V: TRBV7-9; DNA: TGTGCCAGCAGCTTAGGAGCGGGATCGGATACGCAGTATTTT; CDR3: CASSLGAGSDTQYF
D: -; J: TRBJ1-2; size: -; V: TRBV28; DNA: TGTGCCAGCAGTCCCCCGGGGACACCAAGAAACTATGGCTACACCTTC; CDR3: CASSPPGTPRNYGYTF
D: -; J: TRBJ1-1; size: -; V: TRBV28; DNA: TGTGCCAGCAGTCCCCGGACAGTAGTTGAAGCTTTCTTT; CDR3: CASSPRTVVEAFF
D: -; J: TRBJ2-2; size: -; V: TRBV7-3; DNA: TGTGCCAGCAGCGTTAGCGGATACACCGGGGAGCTGTTTTTT; CDR3: CASSVSGYTGELFF
D: TRBD2; J: TRBJ2-1; size: -; V: TRBV4-3; DNA: TGCGCCAGCAGCCTTTCCGGGACTAGCGGGAACTACTACAATGAGCAGTTCTTC; CDR3: CASSLSGTSGNYYNEQFF
D: TRBD1; J: TRBJ1-4; size: -; V: TRBV7-9; DNA: TGTGCCAGCAGCTTAGTGCTACGGACAGGACCTAATGAAAAACTGTTTTTT; CDR3: CASSLVLRTGPNEKLFF
D: TRBD1; J: TRBJ1-1; size: -; V: TRBV6-5; DNA: TGTGCCAGCAGTCCAGGGGGGTTGCACACTGAAGCTTTCTTT; CDR3: CASSPGGLHTEAFF
D: -; J: TRBJ2-1; size: once; V: TRBV6-6; DNA: TGTGCCAGCAGTCCTTACAATGAGCAGTTCTTC; CDR3: CASSPYNEQFF
D: TRBD1; J: TRBJ2-5; size: -; V: TRBV7-2; DNA: TGTGCCAGCAGCTTAAGGGACAGGGGGCCTCAAGAGACCCAGTACTTC; CDR3: CASSLRDRGPQETQYF
D: -; J: TRBJ1-2; size: -; V: TRBV19; DNA: TGTGCCAGTAGTATGCGCCAGGGAGGGGGCTACACCTTC; CDR3: CASSMRQGGGYTF
D: TRBD1; J: TRBJ1-5; size: -; V: TRBV30; DNA: TGTGCCTGGAGTGTAAGGGGGACAGGGGGCATGAGAGGCAATCAGCCCCAGCATTTT; CDR3: CAWSVRGTGGMRGNQPQHF
D: TRBD2; J: TRBJ2-7; size: -; V: TRBV4-2; DNA: TGTGCCAGCAGCCAACATTCTCTAGCGGGAGGCGACGAGCAGTACTTC; CDR3: CASSQHSLAGGDEQYF
D: TRBD2; J: TRBJ2-1; size: -; V: TRBV4-3; DNA: TGCGCCAGCAGCCAACCCGGGACTAGTAATGAGCAGTTCTTC; CDR3: CASSQPGTSNEQFF
D: TRBD2; J: TRBJ2-1; size: -; V: TRBV2; DNA: TGTGCCAGCAGTGCAAGCGGGATTGGCTACAATGAGCAGTTCTTC; CDR3: CASSASGIGYNEQFF
D: TRBD2; J: TRBJ2-1; size: -; V: TRBV7-6; DNA: TGTGCCAGCAGCGACCTGGCGGGAGGGTCAAATGAGCAGTTCTTC; CDR3: CASSDLAGGSNEQFF
D: TRBD1; J: TRBJ1-2; size: -; V: TRBV12-3/TRBV12-4; DNA: TGTGCCAGCAAGGGACAGGGGGCGAGTGGCTACACCTTC; CDR3: CASKGQGASGYTF
D: -; J: TRBJ1-3; size: few; V: TRBV7-9; DNA: TGTGCCAGCACCCTTTCATCCAGGGACACCATATATTTT; CDR3: CASTLSSRDTIYF
D: -; J: TRBJ2-1; size: -; V: TRBV19; DNA: TGTGCCAGTAGTATTGGCCCTAGCTCCTACAATGAGCAGTTCTTC; CDR3: CASSIGPSSYNEQFF
D: TRBD1; J: TRBJ1-2; size: -; V: TRBV27; DNA: TGTGCCAGCAGTCCAAGACAGGGCAAAGATGGCTACACCTTC; CDR3: CASSPRQGKDGYTF
D: -; J: TRBJ2-5; size: -; V: TRBV11-2; DNA: TGTGCCAGCAGCTTAGCGCGGGGATGGGAGACCCAGTACTTC; CDR3: CASSLARGWETQYF
D: -; J: TRBJ1-3; size: -; V: TRBV27; DNA: TGTGCCAGCAGTTCTGTGGGGGCCGGGGGAAACACCATATATTTT; CDR3: CASSSVGAGGNTIYF
D: -; J: TRBJ2-7; size: -; V: TRBV7-3; DNA: TGTGCCAGCAGCTTAACCCCGGAGAGACCGATTGGCTACGAGCAGTACTTC; CDR3: CASSLTPERPIGYEQYF
D: TRBD2; J: TRBJ2-7; size: -; V: TRBV9; DNA: TGTGCCAGCAGCCGGCGGGGGGACGGCACCTCCTACGAGCAGTACTTC; CDR3: CASSRRGDGTSYEQYF
D: -; J: TRBJ1-6; size: -; V: TRBV30; DNA: TGTGCCTGGAGTGTACCCAGGGTCCGCTCACCCCTCCACTTT; CDR3: CAWSVPRVRSPLHF
D: TRBD1; J: TRBJ1-2; size: few; V: TRBV6-4; DNA: TGTGCCAGCAGTACAGGGGTAAACTATGGCTACACCTTC; CDR3: CASSTGVNYGYTF
D: -; J: TRBJ1-2; size: once; V: TRBV13; DNA: TGTGCCAGCAGCCTGAGACAGCAAGGTGACTATGGCTACACCTTC; CDR3: CASSLRQQGDYGYTF